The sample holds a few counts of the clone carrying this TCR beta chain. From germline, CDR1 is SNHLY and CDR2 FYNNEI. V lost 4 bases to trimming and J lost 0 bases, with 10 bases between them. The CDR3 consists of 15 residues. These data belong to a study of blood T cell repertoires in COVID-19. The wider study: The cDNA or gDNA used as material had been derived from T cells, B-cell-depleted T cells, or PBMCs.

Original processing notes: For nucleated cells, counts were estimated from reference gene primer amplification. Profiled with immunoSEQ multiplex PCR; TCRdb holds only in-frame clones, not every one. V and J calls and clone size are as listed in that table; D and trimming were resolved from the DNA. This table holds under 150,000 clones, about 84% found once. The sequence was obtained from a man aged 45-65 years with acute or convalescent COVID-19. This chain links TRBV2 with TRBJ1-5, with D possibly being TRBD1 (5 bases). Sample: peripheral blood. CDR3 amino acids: CASSAGGSSNQPQHF. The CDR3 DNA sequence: TGTGCCAGCAGTGCGGGGGGGAGTAGCAATCAGCCCCAGCATTTT.